This paragraph reports one T cell receptor beta chain. The junction departs from the called germline gene at one end, perhaps through a read error. This record comes from a study of T-cell reconstitution after alpha-beta-depleted transplantation in children. TCRbeta library construction was performed incorporating unique molecular identifiers. MiXCR, applied by TCRdb to the PCR reads, yields one record per CDR3 protein. The sample has about 610,000 distinct CDR3 sequences; 8% to 11% are singletons. This clonotype was sampled from a human donor who donated a stem cell graft to a child with acute myeloid leukemia. Source: PBMCs from the stem cell graft donor, taken from the stem cell graft.

For the CDR3, the DNA is TGTGCTAGCAGAGGGACTAGCGGGACCGAGCTGTTTTTT. Translating gives CASRGTSGTELFF. This chain connects TRBV6-4 to TRBJ2-2; 13 nucleotides agree with TRBD2. This CDR3 spans 13 amino acids. Per the germline V gene, CDR1 is MRHNA and CDR2 is SNTAGT.